The 21 T cell receptor beta chains in this list originate from one sample, sequenced in a study of PD-L1 blockade in urothelial cancer. Method: immunoSEQ multiplex PCR; TCRdb's copy keeps in-frame clones and lacks some. The sample includes tens of thousands of clones, 70% to 90% of them seen just once. Documented time point: pretreatment peripheral blood. The source material was PBMCs, sampled around atezolizumab (anti-PD-L1) treatment. The origin of the receptors is a woman of 80 years or more with urothelial cancer.

The chain couples TRBV27 to TRBJ1-5; TRBD1 matches at 7 bases. The CDR3 has 13 amino acids. The V segment lost 6 bases and the J segment 7 bases; nucleotides outside the gene matches: 6. In germline, CDR1 is MNHEY, CDR2 SMNVEV (reference sequence). In DNA form, the CDR3 reads TGTGCCAGCAGCTATGACAGGGCCCAGCCCCAGCATTTT. Its protein product is CASSYDRAQPQHF.

The CDR3 DNA sequence: TGTGCCAGCAGTCCGGGGTTCCAAGAGACCCAGTACTTC. Translation: CASSPGFQETQYF. The chain joins TRBV25-1 to TRBJ2-5, with TRBD2 as a possible D gene (5 bases). The germline gives CDR1 MGHDK, CDR2 SYGVNS. CDR3 size: 13 residues. V lost 5 bases, J lost 1 base, and 8 bases lay in between.

This chain connects TRBV9 to TRBJ2-5, with 7 bases fitting TRBD1. V was clipped by 0 bases and J by 4 bases; unmatched bases: 6. Per the germline V gene, CDR1 is SGDLS and CDR2 is YYNGEE. This CDR3 spans 15 amino acids. The CDR3 nucleotides are TGTGCCAGCAGCGTAGCTACGGGACAGATAGAGACCCAGTACTTC. It specifies CASSVATGQIETQYF.

J is TRBJ2-3 and V is TRBV5-1; D possibly corresponds to TRBD1 (5 bases). Trimming shortened V by 1 base and J by 6 bases, and 15 bases separated the two germline ends. Germline assignment: CDR1 SGHRS and CDR2 YFSETQ. The CDR3 extends over 15 amino acids. CDR3 DNA: TGCGCCAGCAGCTTGAGTGTCCAGGGTAGGGATACGCAGTATTTT. The encoded protein is CASSLSVQGRDTQYF.

The chain carries TRBV5-1 and TRBJ2-1; 7 bases line up with TRBD2. Germline CDR1 and CDR2: SGHRS and YFSETQ. The CDR3 runs 15 residues. Trimming cost V 0 bases and J 3 bases; bases outside gene matches: 3. The CDR3 protein is CASSLVRGVYNEQFF. As DNA, the CDR3 is TGCGCCAGCAGCTTGGTTCGGGGGGTCTACAATGAGCAGTTCTTC.

The chain has TRBV5-4 and TRBJ2-2; 9 bases are a match to TRBD2. CDR3 size: 16 residues. V shed 1 base, J shed 3 bases, and the junction held 4 bases outside the gene matches. Germline V gene sequence: CDR1 SGHNT, CDR2 YYREEE (reference sequence). CDR3 DNA sequence: TGTGCCAGCAGCTTGAAGCGGGAGGTATACACCGGGGAGCTGTTTTTT. Translated: CASSLKREVYTGELFF.

This chain joins TRBV25-1 and TRBJ1-4, with D possibly matching TRBD1 (6 bases). This CDR3 has 15 residues. Per the germline V gene, CDR1 is MGHDK and CDR2 is SYGVNS. V lost 3 bases and J lost 6, with 14 bases in between. CDR3 amino acids: CASSDVRGSHEKLFF. The CDR3 nucleotides are TGTGCCAGCAGTGATGTGAGGGGGTCGCATGAAAAACTGTTTTTT.

CDR3 DNA: TGTGCCAGTAGCGCGACAGGGAACGCTAACTATGGCTACACCTTC. Translating it yields CASSATGNANYGYTF. V gene TRBV19 combines with J gene TRBJ1-2; 7 bases agree with TRBD1. This CDR3 contains 15 residues. With V trimmed by 6 bases and J by 0 bases, 7 bases remained unmatched. Germline values: CDR1 LNHDA, CDR2 SQIVND (reference sequence).

The chain employs TRBV19 and TRBJ2-7, with D perhaps matching TRBD1 (5 bases). V was trimmed by 6 bases and J by 4 bases, leaving 16 bases between them. CDR1 LNHDA and CDR2 SQIVND come from the germline V gene (reference sequence). CDR3 length: 14 amino acids. For the CDR3, the DNA is TGTGCCAGTAGCAGATGGCAGGGCTGGTACGAGCAGTACTTC. Its translation is CASSRWQGWYEQYF.

V is TRBV2 and J is TRBJ1-5; D is undetermined. The CDR3 runs 13 residues. Between the trimmed V and J ends, which lost 5 bases and 7 bases, there was a span of 12 bases. Germline CDR1 SNHLY, CDR2 FYNNEI. CDR3 amino acids: CASSYSPPQPQHF. As DNA, the CDR3 is TGTGCCAGCAGTTACAGTCCTCCGCAGCCCCAGCATTTT.

The rearrangement uses TRBV9 and TRBJ2-7; 14 positions match TRBD2. The length of the CDR3 is 16 residues. The germline gives CDR1 SGDLS, CDR2 YYNGEE. V was clipped by 4 bases and J by 6 bases; unmatched bases: 9. This CDR3 is CASSTGLAGAPVEQYF. In DNA form, the CDR3 reads TGTGCCAGCAGCACGGGACTAGCGGGAGCCCCCGTCGAGCAGTACTTC. Based on the CDR3 plus reference TRBV9 and TRBJ2-7, the full variable domain is DSGVTQTPKHLITATGQRVTLRCSPRSGDLSVYWYQQSLDQGLQFLIQYYNGEERAKGNILERFSAQQFPDLHSELNLSSLELGDSALYFCASSTGLAGAPVEQYFGPGTRLTVT.

This clone was detected once. J is TRBJ2-7 and V is TRBV5-1, with 9 bases aligning to TRBD1. Unmatched junction bases numbered 12, after V lost 8 bases and J lost 6 bases. The CDR3 contains 14 residues. The germline CDR1 and CDR2 sequences are SGHRS and YFSETQ. The CDR3 spells CASSPGQGMGEQYF. CDR3 DNA: TGCGCCAGTAGTCCGGGACAGGGCATGGGCGAGCAGTACTTC.

The rearrangement joins TRBV11-1 to TRBJ2-2; 7 positions match TRBD1. J gave up 7 bases and V 5 bases, and 10 bases lay outside the gene matches. The length of the CDR3 is 15 residues. Germline values: CDR1 SGHAT, CDR2 FQDESV (reference sequence). The CDR3 nucleotides read TGTGCCAGCAGCCGCCCGACAGGGTACAGCGGGGAGCTGTTTTTT. Translated, it gives CASSRPTGYSGELFF.

The rearrangement joins TRBV2 to TRBJ1-5; D possibly corresponds to TRBD1 (6 bases). Germline lookup yields CDR1 SNHLY and CDR2 FYNNEI. This CDR3 comprises 14 residues. The V end was cut by 10 bases, the J end by 0 bases, with 13 bases between. The CDR3 region has the DNA TGTGCCATAGGGGGAGAATATAGCAATCAGCCCCAGCATTTT. Translating gives CAIGGEYSNQPQHF.

This chain uses TRBV16 with TRBJ2-7; TRBD2 aligns across 11 bases. Germline loops: CDR1 KGHSY, CDR2 FQNENV. This CDR3 is built from 15 residues. Trimming at V came to 4 bases and at J to 6 bases, leaving 8 bases not matched to a gene. The CDR3 loop is CASSPNLAGGGEQYF. The CDR3 DNA is TGTGCCAGCAGCCCGAACCTAGCGGGAGGTGGCGAGCAGTACTTC.

J is TRBJ2-1 and V is TRBV2; perhaps TRBD2 as D (7 bases). V lost 7 bases and J lost 8, with 15 bases in between. The CDR3 contains 13 residues. Germline CDR1 SNHLY, CDR2 FYNNEI. The DNA for the CDR3 is TGTGCCAGCATGGGGGGGCAATTCGATGAGCAGTTCTTC. It codes for CASMGGQFDEQFF.

As to this clone: Relative to the germline gene, one junction end is altered; a read error may explain this. The genes are TRBV6-1 and TRBJ1-2, with D uncertain. CDR1 is MNHNS, CDR2 SASEGT, per germline. CDR3 length equals 13 residues. CDR3 region: CASNEQAGWAWTF. In nucleotides, the CDR3 is TGTGCCAGCAATGAACAAGCGGGATGGGCCTGGACCTTC.

The V gene is TRBV5-4, the J gene TRBJ1-3; a weak D match, TRBD1 (5 bases). The V end lost 9 bases, the J end lost 4 bases, and 17 bases lay between the germline ends. Germline V gene lookup returns CDR1 SGHNT and CDR2 YYREEE (reference sequence). CDR3 length: 14 amino acids. The DNA of the CDR3 is TGTGCCACCTCCCGTGGGGGGGACGGAAACACCATATATTTT. This translates into CATSRGGDGNTIYF.

V gene TRBV29-1 combines with J gene TRBJ2-7, with 10 bases matching TRBD1. The germline V gene has CDR1 SQVTM and CDR2 ANQGSEA. J was trimmed by 1 base and V by 6 bases; bases with no gene match: 6. CDR3 length: 14 amino acids. CDR3 residues: CSVIPGQGSYEQYF. The CDR3 region has the DNA TGCAGCGTCATTCCGGGACAGGGGTCCTACGAGCAGTACTTC.

This clone was observed a handful of times. This chain connects TRBV9 to TRBJ1-5; D might be TRBD1 (6 bases). The V and J ends lost 4 bases and 4 bases respectively, with 9 bases between them. This CDR3 is 13 amino acids long. Per the germline V gene, CDR1 is SGDLS and CDR2 is YYNGEE. CDR3 sequence: CASSTTGNQPQHF. The DNA for the CDR3 is TGTGCCAGCAGCACAACAGGGAATCAGCCCCAGCATTTT.

The V and J genes are TRBV5-6 and TRBJ2-5; TRBD2 matches at 9 bases. Germline assignment: CDR1 SGHDT and CDR2 YYEEEE. V trimming: 1 base; J trimming: 5 bases; junction bases outside the gene matches: 6. CDR3 length: 15 amino acids. The CDR3 sequence: CASSLTLAGRETQYF. The CDR3 DNA reads TGTGCCAGCAGCTTGACGCTAGCGGGAAGGGAGACCCAGTACTTC.